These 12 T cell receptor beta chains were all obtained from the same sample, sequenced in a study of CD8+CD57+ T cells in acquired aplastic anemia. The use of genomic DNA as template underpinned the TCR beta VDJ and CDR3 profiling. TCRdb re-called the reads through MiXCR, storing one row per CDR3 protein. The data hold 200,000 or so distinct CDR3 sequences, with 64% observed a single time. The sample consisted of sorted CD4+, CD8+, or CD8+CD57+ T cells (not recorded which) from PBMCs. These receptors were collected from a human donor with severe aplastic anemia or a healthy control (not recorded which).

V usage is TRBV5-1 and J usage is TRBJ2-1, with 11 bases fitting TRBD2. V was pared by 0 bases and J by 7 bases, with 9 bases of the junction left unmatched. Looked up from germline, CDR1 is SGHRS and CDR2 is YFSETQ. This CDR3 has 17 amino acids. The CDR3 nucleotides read TGCGCCAGCAGCTTGGGGCTAGCGGGGGGCCTTAGGAATGAGCAGTTCTTC. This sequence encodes CASSLGLAGGLRNEQFF.

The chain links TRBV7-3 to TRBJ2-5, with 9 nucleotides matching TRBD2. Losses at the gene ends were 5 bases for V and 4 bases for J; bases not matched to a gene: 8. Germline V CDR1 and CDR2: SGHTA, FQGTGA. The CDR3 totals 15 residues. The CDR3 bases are TGTGCCAGCAGCCCGGGCGGGGGGGCACGAGAGACCCAGTACTTC. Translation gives CASSPGGGARETQYF.

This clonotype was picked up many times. The CDR3 coding sequence is TGTGCCAGCAGCCCACAGGGGCGCCAAGAGACCCAGTACTTC. Translation gives CASSPQGRQETQYF. This chain links TRBV12-3 or TRBV12-4 with TRBJ2-5; 7 nucleotides match TRBD1. The CDR3 runs to 14 residues. With 6 bases clipped from V and 1 base from J, the junction kept 5 bases outside the gene matches.

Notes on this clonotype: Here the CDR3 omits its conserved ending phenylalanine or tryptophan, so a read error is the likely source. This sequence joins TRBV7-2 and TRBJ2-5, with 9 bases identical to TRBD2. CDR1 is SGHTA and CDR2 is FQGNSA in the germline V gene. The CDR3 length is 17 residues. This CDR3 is CASSLAVRLAGRETQYS. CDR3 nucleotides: TGCGCCAGCAGCTTAGCCGTTCGGCTAGCGGGGAGAGAGACCCAGTACTCC.

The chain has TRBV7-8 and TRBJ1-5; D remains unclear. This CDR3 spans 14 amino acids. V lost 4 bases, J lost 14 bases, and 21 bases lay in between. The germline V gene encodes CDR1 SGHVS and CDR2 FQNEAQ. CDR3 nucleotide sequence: TGTGCCAGCAGCTCCAACCCTATTAAGGGCCACGAGCATTTT. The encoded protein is CASSSNPIKGHEHF.

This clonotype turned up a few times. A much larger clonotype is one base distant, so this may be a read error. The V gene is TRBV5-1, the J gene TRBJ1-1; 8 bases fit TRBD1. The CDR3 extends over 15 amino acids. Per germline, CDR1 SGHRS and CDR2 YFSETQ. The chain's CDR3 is CASSLAGTGGTGAFF. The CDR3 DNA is TGCGCCAGCAGCTTGGCCGGGACAGGAGGGACTGGAGCTTTCTTT.

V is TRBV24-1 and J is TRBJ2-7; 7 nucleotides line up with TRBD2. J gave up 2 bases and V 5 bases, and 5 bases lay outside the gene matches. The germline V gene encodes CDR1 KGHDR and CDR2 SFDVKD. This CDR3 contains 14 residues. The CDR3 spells CATSGGGSPYEQYF. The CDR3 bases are TGTGCCACCAGTGGGGGGGGGAGCCCCTACGAGCAGTACTTC.

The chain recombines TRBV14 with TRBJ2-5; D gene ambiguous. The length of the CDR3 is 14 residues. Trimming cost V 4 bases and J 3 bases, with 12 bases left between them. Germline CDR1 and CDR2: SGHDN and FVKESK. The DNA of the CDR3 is TGTGCCAGCAGCCCGATGAAACGAAAAGAGACCCAGTACTTC. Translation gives CASSPMKRKETQYF.

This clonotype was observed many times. The CDR3 DNA reads TGTGCCAGCAGCTTACTTCAGGGACAGGGGAAGAGAGCCGGGGAGCTGTTTTTT. Translated, it gives CASSLLQGQGKRAGELFF. This chain joins TRBV7-9 and TRBJ2-2; the match to TRBD1 covers 10 bases. The V gene end was trimmed by 2 bases and the J gene end by 6 bases; junction bases not matched to a gene: 12. CDR1 and CDR2 from the germline V gene are SEHNR and FQNEAQ (reference sequence). The CDR3 loop spans 18 amino acids.

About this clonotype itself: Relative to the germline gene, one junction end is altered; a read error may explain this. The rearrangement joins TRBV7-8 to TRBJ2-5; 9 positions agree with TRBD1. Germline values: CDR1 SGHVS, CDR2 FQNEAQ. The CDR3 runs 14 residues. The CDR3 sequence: CDSSLGTGRETQYF. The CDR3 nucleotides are TGTGACAGCAGCTTAGGGACAGGGCGAGAGACCCAGTACTTC.

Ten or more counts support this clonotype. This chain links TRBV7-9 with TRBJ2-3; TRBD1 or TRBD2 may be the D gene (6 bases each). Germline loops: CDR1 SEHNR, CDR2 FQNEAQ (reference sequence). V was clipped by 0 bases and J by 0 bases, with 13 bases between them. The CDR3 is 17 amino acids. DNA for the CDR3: TGTGCCAGCAGCTTAGCGCTCGGGGGCCTAAGCACAGATACGCAGTATTTT. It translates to CASSLALGGLSTDTQYF. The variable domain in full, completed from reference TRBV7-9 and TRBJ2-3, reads DTGVSQNPRHKITKRGQNVTFRCDPISEHNRLYWYRQTLGQGPEFLTYFQNEAQLEKSRLLSDRFSAERPKGSFSTLEIQRTEQGDSAMYLCASSLALGGLSTDTQYFGPGTRLTVL.

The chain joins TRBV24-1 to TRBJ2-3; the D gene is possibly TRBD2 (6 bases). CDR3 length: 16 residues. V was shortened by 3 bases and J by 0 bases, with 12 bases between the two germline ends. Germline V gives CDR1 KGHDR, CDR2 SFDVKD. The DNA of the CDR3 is TGTGCCACCAGTGATACGGGCGGGATCAGCACAGATACGCAGTATTTT. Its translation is CATSDTGGISTDTQYF.